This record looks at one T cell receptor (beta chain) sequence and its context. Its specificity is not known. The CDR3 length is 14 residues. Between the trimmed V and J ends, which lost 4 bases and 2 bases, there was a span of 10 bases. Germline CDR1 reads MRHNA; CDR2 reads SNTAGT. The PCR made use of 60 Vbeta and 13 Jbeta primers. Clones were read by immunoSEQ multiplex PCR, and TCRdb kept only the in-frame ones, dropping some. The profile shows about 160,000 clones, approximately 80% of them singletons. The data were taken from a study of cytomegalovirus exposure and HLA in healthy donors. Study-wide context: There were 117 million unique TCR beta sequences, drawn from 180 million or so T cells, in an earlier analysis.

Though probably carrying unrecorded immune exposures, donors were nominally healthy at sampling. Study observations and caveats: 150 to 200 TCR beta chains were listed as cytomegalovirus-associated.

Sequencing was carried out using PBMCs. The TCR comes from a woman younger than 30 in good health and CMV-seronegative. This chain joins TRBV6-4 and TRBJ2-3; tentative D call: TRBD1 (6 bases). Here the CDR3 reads CASSVDSHTDTQYF. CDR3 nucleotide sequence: TGTGCCAGCAGTGTGGACAGCCACACAGATACGCAGTATTTT.